Each of the 2 T cell receptor beta chains below was sequenced from the same sample in a study of response to subunit inactivated influenza vaccine. TCRdb recomputed calls from the RT-PCR reads with MiXCR, one row per CDR3 protein. In the table there are around 470,000 distinct CDR3 sequences, around 7.9% of which are singletons. This sample comprised PBMCs from blood, obtained about 23 months after vaccination. All receptors derive from a man aged 50 to 69 who received an inactivated influenza vaccine.

This clonotype was seen a handful of times. The chain couples TRBV10-3 to TRBJ2-2; D may be TRBD1 or TRBD2 (5 bases each). Trimming removed 7 bases at V and 0 bases at J, with 9 bases between. This CDR3 has 14 residues. CDR1 and CDR2 from the germline V gene are ENHRY and SYGVKD. The CDR3 reads CAITGTANTGELFF. As DNA, the CDR3 is TGTGCCATCACCGGGACGGCGAACACCGGGGAGCTGTTTTTT.

The gene calls are TRBV18 and TRBJ1-4; tentative D call: TRBD1 (5 bases). The CDR3 sequence is 14 residues long. Germline CDR1 is KGHSH and CDR2 is LQKENI. V was cut by 6 bases and J by 7 bases, with 15 bases left in between. The CDR3 nucleotides are TGTGCCAGCTCCTTCGGCAGGGCGACTGAAAAACTGTTTTTT. This codes for CASSFGRATEKLFF.